One sample yielded the 18 T cell receptor beta chains listed below, sequenced in a study of T cell responses to AZD1222 COVID-19 vaccine. The repertoire was sequenced with immunoSEQ multiplex PCR; TCRdb's copy has only in-frame clones and lacks some. The table has over 200,000 clones, roughly 94% seen once. Sequencing used peripheral blood, obtained 28 days after the second dose of the MenACWY control vaccine. The receptors originated from an adult who received the MenACWY meningococcal vaccine as a control.

V is TRBV2 and J is TRBJ1-2, with D possibly TRBD1 on 5 matching bases. The CDR3 contains 13 residues. The V gene's germline CDR1 is SNHLY and CDR2 FYNNEI. Trimming removed 4 bases from V and 4 bases from J, with 10 bases in between. In DNA form, the CDR3 reads TGTGCCAGCAGTGGGGGGGGTTCCTATGGCTACACCTTC. Encoded protein: CASSGGGSYGYTF.

The chain links TRBV29-1 to TRBJ2-2; either TRBD1 or TRBD2 may fit D (6 bases each). Germline assignment: CDR1 SQVTM and CDR2 ANQGSEA. The CDR3 contains 14 residues. Trimming removed 3 bases from V and 5 bases from J, with 13 bases in between. The CDR3 sequence: CSVDEGGGTGELFF. The CDR3 DNA reads as TGCAGCGTTGACGAGGGGGGAGGTACCGGGGAGCTGTTTTTT.

The V gene is TRBV28, the J gene TRBJ1-5; 10 positions agree with TRBD1. This CDR3 has 15 residues. V shed 6 bases, J shed 3 bases, and the junction held 5 bases outside the gene matches. Germline V gene sequence: CDR1 MDHEN, CDR2 SYDVKM. In DNA form, the CDR3 reads TGTGCCAGCAGGCGGGGACAGGGGCCCAATCAGCCCCAGCATTTT. Amino acid sequence: CASRRGQGPNQPQHF.

This clone was detected once. The chain combines TRBV5-1 with TRBJ2-2; no reliable D call. The ends were cut back, 1 base at V and 0 bases at J, with 10 bases in the middle. Looked up from germline, CDR1 is SGHRS and CDR2 is YFSETQ. The CDR3 is 16 amino acids. The CDR3 here is CASSLLVDSNTGELFF. DNA of the CDR3: TGCGCCAGCAGCTTGCTGGTGGATTCGAACACCGGGGAGCTGTTTTTT.

The V call is TRBV5-4, the J call TRBJ1-2, with D possibly matching TRBD1 (5 bases). CDR1 and CDR2 from the germline V gene are SGHNT and YYREEE (reference sequence). This CDR3 is 13 amino acids long. V was shortened by 3 bases and J by 2 bases, with 8 bases between the two germline ends. The CDR3 nucleotides are TGTGCCAGCAGCTCCCGGGACAACTATGGCTACACCTTC. Translation gives CASSSRDNYGYTF.

The chain couples TRBV19 to TRBJ2-7; 7 positions agree with TRBD2. The CDR3 contains 14 residues. The junction had 6 bases not matched to a gene; V was cut back by 3 bases and J by 4 bases. CDR1 and CDR2 (germline): LNHDA, SQIVND (reference sequence). The CDR3 sequence is CASSISTSDYEQYF. Here the CDR3 DNA reads TGTGCCAGTAGTATCTCAACTAGCGATTACGAGCAGTACTTC.

J is TRBJ2-1 and V is TRBV4-1, with D uncertain. Between the trimmed V and J ends, which lost 1 base and 0 bases, there was a span of 4 bases. Germline CDR1 MGHRA, CDR2 YSYEKL. The CDR3 extends over 14 amino acids. CDR3 in amino acids: CASSQGSSYNEQFF. CDR3 nucleotide sequence: TGCGCCAGCAGCCAAGGTAGCTCCTACAATGAGCAGTTCTTC.

V usage is TRBV6-5 and J usage is TRBJ2-1; perhaps TRBD1 as D (7 bases). V was shortened by 9 bases and J by 2 bases, with 11 bases between the two germline ends. Germline V gene sequence: CDR1 MNHEY, CDR2 SVGAGI. The CDR3 is 13 residues long. CDR3 in DNA: TGTGCCAGTCAGGGGGAGGCCTACAATGAGCAGTTCTTC. Its protein product is CASQGEAYNEQFF.

Here the CDR3 reads CATSGIGGQTQYF. CDR3 coding DNA: TGTGCCACCAGTGGAATCGGGGGCCAAACGCAGTATTTT. This chain links TRBV24-1 with TRBJ2-3; D is perhaps TRBD1 or TRBD2 (6 bases each). The CDR3 totals 13 residues. Looked up from germline, CDR1 is KGHDR and CDR2 is SFDVKD. The V gene lost 5 bases and the J gene lost 9 bases, with 14 bases spanning the gap.

The chain uses TRBV25-1 and TRBJ1-3, with D unresolved. CDR1 MGHDK and CDR2 SYGVNS come from the germline V gene. Trimming took 1 base from V and 0 from J, leaving 4 bases between them. The CDR3 length is 14 residues. The CDR3 coding sequence is TGTGCCAGCAGTGAATTGAGCTCTGGAAACACCATATATTTT. This codes for CASSELSSGNTIYF.

This sequence joins TRBV11-3 and TRBJ1-2; 9 bases align to TRBD1. V shed 3 bases and J 8 bases; nucleotides not matched to a gene: 4. Germline V gene data show CDR1 as SGHNT and CDR2 as YENEEA. There are 13 residues in the CDR3. The CDR3 sequence: CASSFPDRGGYTF. The CDR3 nucleotides read TGTGCCAGCAGCTTCCCGGACAGGGGCGGCTACACCTTC.

This clone appeared a single time. The V and J genes are TRBV11-2 and TRBJ2-2, with D perhaps matching TRBD1 (6 bases). The CDR3 consists of 15 residues. Germline CDR1 is SGHAT and CDR2 is FQNNGV. V was trimmed by 4 bases and J by 1 base, leaving 10 bases between them. Here the CDR3 DNA reads TGTGCCAGCAGCTACAGGGACGAGAACACCGGGGAGCTGTTTTTT. Its translation is CASSYRDENTGELFF.

This clone was found once. The chain links TRBV4-3 to TRBJ1-4; D is unclear. CDR1 LGHNA and CDR2 YSLEER come from the germline V gene. The CDR3 is 16 amino acids. Trimming removed 0 bases from V and 8 bases from J, with 16 bases in between. Here the CDR3 reads CASSQDRGMSREKLFF. For the CDR3, the DNA is TGCGCCAGCAGCCAAGATCGCGGGATGTCGAGGGAAAAACTGTTTTTT.

The chain links TRBV14 to TRBJ2-5; D call uncertain. V lost 3 bases and J lost 2, with 13 bases in between. The CDR3 totals 15 residues. In germline, CDR1 is SGHDN, CDR2 FVKESK. The CDR3 is CASSHDPNLQETQYF. Written as DNA, the CDR3 is TGTGCCAGCAGCCATGATCCGAACTTGCAAGAGACCCAGTACTTC.

This chain links TRBV24-1 with TRBJ2-3; no clear D gene. The V end lost 1 base, the J end lost 4 bases, and 20 bases lay between the germline ends. This CDR3 has 18 residues. CDR1 and CDR2 (germline): KGHDR, SFDVKD. CDR3: CATSDFLSLGSGADTQYF. The CDR3 bases are TGTGCCACCAGTGATTTCTTATCATTGGGGTCCGGCGCAGATACGCAGTATTTT.

The V and J genes are TRBV28 and TRBJ1-2, with a possible D match to TRBD1 (6 bases). The V end was cut by 6 bases, the J end by 9 bases, with 20 bases between. The CDR3 runs to 14 residues. The V gene's germline CDR1 is MDHEN and CDR2 SYDVKM. CDR3 protein: CASRPPTGIRSYTF. In DNA form, the CDR3 reads TGTGCCAGCAGGCCGCCAACAGGGATCAGAAGCTACACCTTC.

V usage is TRBV3-1 (or the pseudogene TRBV3-2) and J usage is TRBJ2-7; 8 bases map to TRBD2. J was trimmed by 7 bases and V by 4 bases; bases with no gene match: 9. Germline CDR1 LGHDT, CDR2 YNNKEL (reference sequence). The CDR3 sequence is 14 residues long. The CDR3 nucleotides are TGTGCCAGCAGCCCAGGTGGGACTAGAGTGGAGCAGTACTTC. Translated: CASSPGGTRVEQYF.

This rearrangement joins TRBV27 to TRBJ1-1; D may be TRBD1 (6 bases). V lost 1 base and J lost 1, with 19 bases in between. The length of the CDR3 is 18 residues. Germline assignment: CDR1 MNHEY and CDR2 SMNVEV (reference sequence). CDR3 loop: CASSLFPLRQAANTEAFF. The CDR3 region has the DNA TGTGCCAGCAGTTTATTCCCACTACGACAGGCGGCGAACACTGAAGCTTTCTTT.